The rows below give T cell receptor beta chains drawn from one sample of a study of blood T cell repertoires in COVID-19. Clones were read by immunoSEQ multiplex PCR, and TCRdb kept only the in-frame ones, dropping some. Of 150,000 or so clones in the sample, 80% to 90% were seen once. The sequenced sample was peripheral blood. The source is a man aged 35 to 55 who had recovered from COVID-19. The CDR3 runs from the conserved cysteine through the conserved F or W. The D gene is left open where the match is weak. A clone size is listed for some rows: how often the clone was seen (once, few, many), or a class if it is expanded.

.	TRBJ1-5	.	TRBV11-2	TGTGCCAGCAGCCGGGGGAGAGGGCAGCCCCAGCATTTT	CASSRGRGQPQHF
.	TRBJ1-2	once	TRBV4-3	TGCGCCAGCAGCTATCTTCCCTATGGCTACACCTTC	CASSYLPYGYTF
TRBD2	TRBJ2-3	.	TRBV28	TGTGCCAGCGGGACTAGCGGGAGCACAGATACGCAGTATTTT	CASGTSGSTDTQYF
TRBD1	TRBJ2-2	.	TRBV7-6	TGTGCCAGCAGCTCCGGGACAGGCGAAAGCGGGGAGCTGTTTTTT	CASSSGTGESGELFF
.	TRBJ2-1	.	TRBV7-9	TGTGCCAGCAGCTCCACCCTATCTGTTGAGCAGTTCTTC	CASSSTLSVEQFF
TRBD2	TRBJ2-1	.	TRBV9	TGTGCCAGCAGCGGGCTAGCGGACAATGAGCAGTTCTTC	CASSGLADNEQFF
TRBD2	TRBJ2-1	few	TRBV30	TGTGCCGGCAAGGGACTAGCGGGAGAAGGGAATGAGCAGTTCTTC	CAGKGLAGEGNEQFF
.	TRBJ1-1	.	TRBV11-2	TGTGCCAGCAGCTTAAGGGGCTCCGCTGAAGCTTTCTTT	CASSLRGSAEAFF
TRBD2	TRBJ2-1	.	TRBV13	TGTGCCAGCACAGCGGGATCGACGAATGAGCAGTTCTTC	CASTAGSTNEQFF
.	TRBJ1-1	.	TRBV20-1	TGCAGTGCTAGTAGGGGCTCCCTGGCTTTCTTT	CSASRGSLAFF
.	TRBJ2-5	.	TRBV19	TGTGCCAGTAGGCAGACAGGCGGGGGGACCCAGTACTTC	CASRQTGGGTQYF
TRBD2	TRBJ2-3	.	TRBV3-1/TRBV3-2	TGTGCCAGCAGCCAAAACCGGGGGGGCGGGACAGATACGCAGTATTTT	CASSQNRGGGTDTQYF
TRBD1	TRBJ2-7	.	TRBV3-1/TRBV3-2	TGTGCCAGCAGGGGGACAGGGCGCGCCTACGAGCAGTACTTC	CASRGTGRAYEQYF
TRBD1	TRBJ2-7	.	TRBV6-5	TGTGCCAGCAGTTTAGTCACAGGGGCCGACGAGCAGTACTTC	CASSLVTGADEQYF
TRBD2	TRBJ2-5	.	TRBV18	TGTGCCAGCTCGGGACTAGCTCCTTGGGAGACCCAGTACTTC	CASSGLAPWETQYF
.	TRBJ1-6	few	TRBV11-2	TGTGCCAGCAGCCCCCAGAATTCACCCCTCCACTTT	CASSPQNSPLHF
.	TRBJ1-5	.	TRBV19	TGTGCCAGTAGAAAGGACAGTTACCAGCCCCAGCATTTT	CASRKDSYQPQHF
TRBD1	TRBJ1-2	.	TRBV5-6	TGTGCCAGCAGCCTGACAGGGTATGGCTACACCTTC	CASSLTGYGYTF
.	TRBJ1-5	.	TRBV7-9	TGTGCCAGCAGCCGTAGTTGGGCACAGGTTATTAGCAATCAGCCCCAGCATTTT	CASSRSWAQVISNQPQHF
TRBD2	TRBJ2-4	few	TRBV5-6	TGTGCCAGCAGCGCACTAGCGGGGGCCGGTGCCAAAAACATTCAGTACTTC	CASSALAGAGAKNIQYF
TRBD1	TRBJ1-1	.	TRBV30	TGTGCCTGGAAGGGGACAGGGGGCATGAACACTGAAGCTTTCTTT	CAWKGTGGMNTEAFF
TRBD2	TRBJ2-5	.	TRBV10-3	TGTGCCACCAGACTAGCGGAGACCCAGTACTTC	CATRLAETQYF
TRBD1	TRBJ1-3	.	TRBV3-1/TRBV3-2	TGTGCCAGCAGACAGACAGGGTCTGGAAACACCATATATTTT	CASRQTGSGNTIYF
TRBD1	TRBJ2-7	.	TRBV5-5	TGTGCCAGCAGCGATGACAGGGGGCGCGACTACGAGCAGTACTTC	CASSDDRGRDYEQYF
.	TRBJ2-5	.	TRBV6-2/TRBV6-3	TGTGCCAGCAGTTACGGGTGGGGGACTGAGGAGACCCAGTACTTC	CASSYGWGTEETQYF
.	TRBJ1-4	.	TRBV6-1	TGTGCCAGCAGTGAAGAGGGGGGGGTGAGGAAACTGTTTTTT	CASSEEGGVRKLFF
.	TRBJ2-3	.	TRBV11-3	TGTGCCAGCTGGAAGGGGCGGGGAAGCACAGATACGCAGTATTTT	CASWKGRGSTDTQYF
.	TRBJ1-2	.	TRBV27	TGTGCCAGCAGTCCAGACACCCTTTTGTACACCTTC	CASSPDTLLYTF
.	TRBJ1-1	.	TRBV9	TGTGCCAGCAGCGTAGATGAGGGAGAGGATACTGAAGCTTTCTTT	CASSVDEGEDTEAFF
TRBD1	TRBJ1-6	once	TRBV9	TGTGCCAGCAGCGGGGGGACAGGGGAAAATTCACCCCTCCACTTT	CASSGGTGENSPLHF